A single sample gave rise to the 6 T cell receptor beta chains below, sequenced in a study of blood T cell repertoires in COVID-19. Only in-frame clones appear in the TCRdb table, and some are missing; sequencing was by immunoSEQ multiplex PCR. The repertoire consists of about 200,000 clones, with 75% to 85% occurring once and the leading ten covering about an eighth. Sequenced sample: PBMCs or T cells enriched from blood (not recorded which). The receptor source for this set is a man aged 35-49 years who had recovered from COVID-19.

V gene TRBV18 combines with J gene TRBJ2-7, with 13 bases identical to TRBD2. The CDR3 has 15 amino acids. The V and J ends lost 4 bases and 9 bases, in that order; junction bases with no gene match: 9. CDR1 KGHSH and CDR2 LQKENI come from the germline V gene. DNA of the CDR3: TGTGCCAGCTCACAGGGGGGACTAGCGGGAACGGTGCAGTACGTC. Translating it yields CASSQGGLAGTVQYV.

This clone showed up just once. The genes are TRBV15 and TRBJ2-1, with TRBD2 identical over 13 bases. CDR3 length: 18 amino acids. V gave up 3 bases and J gave up 4 bases; unmatched junction bases: 9. CDR1 and CDR2 from the germline V gene are LNHNV and YYDKDF (reference sequence). CDR3 in amino acids: CATSRGPTLAGGYNEQFF. CDR3 DNA sequence: TGTGCCACCAGCAGGGGCCCAACACTAGCGGGAGGGTACAATGAGCAGTTCTTC.

The rearrangement links TRBV5-6 to TRBJ1-5, with D possibly TRBD1 on 5 matching bases. This CDR3 is 13 amino acids long. Deletions cut 2 bases from V and 9 bases from J, with 12 bases between. Germline CDR1 is SGHDT and CDR2 is YYEEEE. The CDR3, as DNA: TGTGCCAGCAGCTTAGTGGGGGGAGGGCCCCAGCATTTT. This translates into CASSLVGGGPQHF.

The chain recombines TRBV19 with TRBJ1-2, with 7 bases aligning to TRBD1. The length of the CDR3 is 12 residues. The J segment lost 6 bases and the V segment lost 6 bases, leaving 4 bases of the junction unmatched. CDR1 LNHDA and CDR2 SQIVND come from the germline V gene (reference sequence). The CDR3 DNA reads as TGTGCCAGTAGCCCCCAGGGGGATGGCTACACCTTC. Translating gives CASSPQGDGYTF.

V usage is TRBV7-9 and J usage is TRBJ2-1; perhaps TRBD2 as D (6 bases). This CDR3 is 13 amino acids long. The germline gives CDR1 SEHNR, CDR2 FQNEAQ (reference sequence). The V end was cut by 2 bases, the J end by 8 bases, with 10 bases between. CDR3 protein: CASSLRDFDEQFF. CDR3 nucleotides: TGTGCCAGCAGCTTAAGGGACTTTGATGAGCAGTTCTTC.

The rearrangement links TRBV4-3 to TRBJ2-2, with 11 bases identical to TRBD2. V gave up 4 bases and J gave up 6 bases; unmatched junction bases: 10. The CDR3 length is 17 residues. Germline CDR1 LGHNA, CDR2 YSLEER. The DNA of the CDR3 is TGCGCCAGCAGCCCGTACCTAGCGGGAGGTGATCCCGGGGAGCTGTTTTTT. Protein: CASSPYLAGGDPGELFF.